This T cell receptor (beta chain) emerged from a study of glioma-infiltrating T cells after dendritic cell vaccination. Study overall: Patients received autologous tumor lysate-pulsed dendritic cell vaccination between about 2003 and 2013. Whole-study findings and limits: Estimated pretreatment TIL content predicted outcome after dendritic cell vaccination.

Germline V gives CDR1 KGHSH, CDR2 LQKENI. This CDR3 is built from 15 residues. V lost 8 bases and J 4 bases, leaving 20 bases between the germline ends. Amplification used 60 V beta primers and 13 J beta primers. This table comes from immunoSEQ multiplex PCR, and its TCRdb copy is limited to in-frame clones, with some not included. This table has approximately 92,000 clones, around 80% appearing once. Comments on this clone: Its antigen remains unknown.

Time point defined: after dendritic cell vaccination, including at tumor progression/relapse. The receptor's source is a human donor with glioblastoma. Sequenced here: blood, sampled after dendritic cell vaccination. This chain joins TRBV18 and TRBJ1-2, with unresolved D. Written as DNA, the CDR3 is TGTGCCAGCACTCGGATCACAGACGAGATCTATGGCTACACCTTC. This sequence encodes CASTRITDEIYGYTF.